This entry describes one TCR beta chain. The entry originates in a study of blood T cell repertoires in COVID-19. Study summary: T cells, B-cell-depleted T cells, or PBMCs supplied cDNA or gDNA.

V was clipped by 5 bases and J by 4 bases, with 9 bases between them. Germline V gives CDR1 SGHTA, CDR2 FQGNSA. This CDR3 has 12 amino acids. Original analysis: From reference gene primer amplification, estimates of nucleated cell counts were derived. Repertoires were generated with immunoSEQ multiplex PCR, while TCRdb's copy carries only in-frame clones and drops some. That table furnishes V, J and clone size, whereas the DNA furnished D and trimming. The sample lists tens of thousands of clones, over 70% occurring once. Sequenced sample: peripheral blood. The sequence was collected from a man older than 75 with active COVID-19. The chain has TRBV7-2 and TRBJ2-7, with D unresolved. CDR3 loop: CASSPTLYEQYF. CDR3 DNA: TGTGCCAGCAGCCCCACTTTGTACGAGCAGTACTTC.